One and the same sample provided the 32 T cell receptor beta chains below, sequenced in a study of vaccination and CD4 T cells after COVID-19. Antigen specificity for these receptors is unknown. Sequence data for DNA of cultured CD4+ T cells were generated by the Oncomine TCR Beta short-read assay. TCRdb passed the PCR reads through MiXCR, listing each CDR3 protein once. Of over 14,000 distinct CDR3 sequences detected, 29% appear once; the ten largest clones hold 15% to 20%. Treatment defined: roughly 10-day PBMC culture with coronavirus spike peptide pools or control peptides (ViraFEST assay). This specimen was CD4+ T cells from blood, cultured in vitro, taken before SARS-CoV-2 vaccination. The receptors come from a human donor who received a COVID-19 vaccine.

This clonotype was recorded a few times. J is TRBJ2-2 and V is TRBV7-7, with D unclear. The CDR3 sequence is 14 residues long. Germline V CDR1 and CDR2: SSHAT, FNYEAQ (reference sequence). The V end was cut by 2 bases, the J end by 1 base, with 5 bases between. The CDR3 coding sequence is TGTGCCAGCAGCTTAACTTGGAACACCGGGGAGCTGTTTTTT. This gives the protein CASSLTWNTGELFF. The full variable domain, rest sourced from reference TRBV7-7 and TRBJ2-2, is GAGVSQSPRYKVTKRGQDVTLRCDPISSHATLYWYQQALGQGPEFLTYFNYEAQPDKSGLPSDRFSAERPEGSISTLTIQRTEQRDSAMYRCASSLTWNTGELFFGEGSRLTVL.

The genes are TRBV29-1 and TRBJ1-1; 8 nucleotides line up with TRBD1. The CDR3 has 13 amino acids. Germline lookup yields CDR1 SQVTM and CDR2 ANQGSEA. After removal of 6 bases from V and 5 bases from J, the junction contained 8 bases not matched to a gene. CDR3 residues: CSVRTGRITEAFF. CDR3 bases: TGCAGCGTCCGGACAGGGAGGATTACTGAAGCTTTCTTT.

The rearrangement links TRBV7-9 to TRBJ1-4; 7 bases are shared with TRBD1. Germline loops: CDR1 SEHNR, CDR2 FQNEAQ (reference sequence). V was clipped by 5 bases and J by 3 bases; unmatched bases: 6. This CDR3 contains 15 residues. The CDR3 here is CASSQFTGANEKLFF. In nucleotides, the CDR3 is TGTGCCAGCAGCCAATTTACAGGGGCTAATGAAAAACTGTTTTTT.

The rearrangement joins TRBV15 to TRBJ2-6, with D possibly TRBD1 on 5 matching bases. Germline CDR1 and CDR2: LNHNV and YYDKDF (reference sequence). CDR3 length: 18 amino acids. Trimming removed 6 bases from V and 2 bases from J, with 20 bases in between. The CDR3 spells CATSKRTPLSAGANVLTF. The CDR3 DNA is TGTGCCACCAGTAAAAGGACACCCTTGAGCGCTGGGGCCAACGTCCTGACTTTC.

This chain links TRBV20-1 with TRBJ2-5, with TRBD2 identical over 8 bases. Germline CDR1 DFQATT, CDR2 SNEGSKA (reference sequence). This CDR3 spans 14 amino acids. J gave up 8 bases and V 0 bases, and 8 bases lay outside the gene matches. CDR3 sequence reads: CSARDRRGGVTQYF. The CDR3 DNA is TGCAGTGCTAGAGATCGTCGGGGGGGCGTCACCCAGTACTTC.

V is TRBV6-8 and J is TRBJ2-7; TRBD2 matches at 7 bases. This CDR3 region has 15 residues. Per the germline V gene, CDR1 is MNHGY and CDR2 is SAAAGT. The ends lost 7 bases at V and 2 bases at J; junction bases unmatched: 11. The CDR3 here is CASTYRDYTPYEQYF. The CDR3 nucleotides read TGTGCCAGCACCTACCGGGACTATACTCCCTACGAGCAGTACTTC.

CDR3: CASSLDLGGNYGYTF. The CDR3 DNA is TGTGCCAGCAGCTTAGATCTTGGCGGAAACTATGGCTACACCTTC. The V and J genes are TRBV11-2 and TRBJ1-2; D gene ambiguous. Germline-derived CDR1 and CDR2 are SGHAT and FQNNGV. The CDR3 runs to 15 residues. V was trimmed by 0 bases and J by 2 bases, leaving 10 bases between them.

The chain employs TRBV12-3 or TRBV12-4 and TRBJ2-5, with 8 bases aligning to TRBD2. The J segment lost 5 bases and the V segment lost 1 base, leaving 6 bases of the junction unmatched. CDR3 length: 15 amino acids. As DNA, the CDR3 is TGTGCCAGCAGTTTAGAGAGCCCGGGGGGGGAGACCCAGTACTTC. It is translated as CASSLESPGGETQYF.

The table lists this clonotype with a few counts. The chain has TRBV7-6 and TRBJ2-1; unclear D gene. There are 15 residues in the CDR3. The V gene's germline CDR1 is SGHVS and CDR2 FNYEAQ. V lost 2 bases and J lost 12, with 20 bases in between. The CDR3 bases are TGTGCCAGCAGCTTAAACCCCTTCAATGAGCCGCGGCAGTTCTTC. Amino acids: CASSLNPFNEPRQFF.

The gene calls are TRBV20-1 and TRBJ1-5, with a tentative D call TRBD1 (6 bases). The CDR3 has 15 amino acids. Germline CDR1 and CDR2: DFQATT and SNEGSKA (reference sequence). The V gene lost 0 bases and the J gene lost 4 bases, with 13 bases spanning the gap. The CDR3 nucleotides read TGCAGTGCTAGAGAAGGGGGGGCTTGGAATCAGCCCCAGCATTTT. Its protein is CSAREGGAWNQPQHF.

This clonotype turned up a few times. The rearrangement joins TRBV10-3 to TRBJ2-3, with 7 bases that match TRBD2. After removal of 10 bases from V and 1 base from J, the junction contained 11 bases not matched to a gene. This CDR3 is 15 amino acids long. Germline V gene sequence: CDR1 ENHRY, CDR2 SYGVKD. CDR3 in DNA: TGTGCCACCCAAAACTTAGGACTAGGCACAGATACGCAGTATTTT. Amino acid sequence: CATQNLGLGTDTQYF.

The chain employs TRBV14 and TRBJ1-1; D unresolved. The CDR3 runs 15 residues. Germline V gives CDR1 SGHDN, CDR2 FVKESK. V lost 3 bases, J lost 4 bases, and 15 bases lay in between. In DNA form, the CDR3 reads TGTGCCAGCAGCCACTTTAGGGATAAGGGCACTGAAGCTTTCTTT. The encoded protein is CASSHFRDKGTEAFF.

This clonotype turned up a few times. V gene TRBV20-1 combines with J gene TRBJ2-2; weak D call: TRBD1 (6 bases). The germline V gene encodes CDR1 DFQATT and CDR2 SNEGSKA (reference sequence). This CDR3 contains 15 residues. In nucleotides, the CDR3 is TGCAGCCTCCCCGCGCGAGGGGGAGTGACCGGGGAGCTGTTTTTT. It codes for CSLPARGGVTGELFF.

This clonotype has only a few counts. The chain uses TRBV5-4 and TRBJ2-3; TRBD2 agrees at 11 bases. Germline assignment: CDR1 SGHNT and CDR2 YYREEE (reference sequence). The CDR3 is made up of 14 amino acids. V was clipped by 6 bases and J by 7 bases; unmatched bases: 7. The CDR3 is CASNLAGGLNTQYF. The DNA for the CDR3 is TGTGCCAGCAACTTAGCGGGGGGGCTAAATACGCAGTATTTT. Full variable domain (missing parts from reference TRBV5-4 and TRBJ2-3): ETGVTQSPTHLIKTRGQQVTLRCSSQSGHNTVSWYQQALGQGPQFIFQYYREEENGRGNFPPRFSGLQFPNYSSELNVNALELDDSALYLCASNLAGGLNTQYFGPGTRLTVL.

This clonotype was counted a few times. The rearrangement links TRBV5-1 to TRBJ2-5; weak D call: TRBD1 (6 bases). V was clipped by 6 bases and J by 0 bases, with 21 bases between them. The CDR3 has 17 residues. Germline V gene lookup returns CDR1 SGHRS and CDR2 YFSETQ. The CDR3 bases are TGCGCCAGCAACCCCCTAAGGGGGATGGAGTACCAAGAGACCCAGTACTTC. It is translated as CASNPLRGMEYQETQYF.

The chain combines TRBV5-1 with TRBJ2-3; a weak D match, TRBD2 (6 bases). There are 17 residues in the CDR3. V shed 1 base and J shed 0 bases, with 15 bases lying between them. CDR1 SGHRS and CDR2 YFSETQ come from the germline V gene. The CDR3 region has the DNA TGCGCCAGCAGCTTGAGGAGCGGGCGGAGTAGCACAGATACGCAGTATTTT. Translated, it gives CASSLRSGRSSTDTQYF.

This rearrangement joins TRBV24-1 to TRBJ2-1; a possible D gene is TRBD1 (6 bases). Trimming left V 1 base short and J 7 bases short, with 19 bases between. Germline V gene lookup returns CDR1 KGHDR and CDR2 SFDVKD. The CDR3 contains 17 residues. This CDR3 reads CATSDFSPRGVLNEQFF. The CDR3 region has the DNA TGTGCCACCAGTGATTTCTCGCCCAGGGGTGTCTTAAATGAGCAGTTCTTC.

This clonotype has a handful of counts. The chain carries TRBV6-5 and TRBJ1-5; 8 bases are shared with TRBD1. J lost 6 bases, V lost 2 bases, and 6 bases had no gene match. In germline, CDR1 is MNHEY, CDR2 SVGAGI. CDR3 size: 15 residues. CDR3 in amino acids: CASSYGDRFGQPQHF. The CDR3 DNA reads TGTGCCAGCAGTTACGGGGACAGGTTCGGTCAGCCCCAGCATTTT.

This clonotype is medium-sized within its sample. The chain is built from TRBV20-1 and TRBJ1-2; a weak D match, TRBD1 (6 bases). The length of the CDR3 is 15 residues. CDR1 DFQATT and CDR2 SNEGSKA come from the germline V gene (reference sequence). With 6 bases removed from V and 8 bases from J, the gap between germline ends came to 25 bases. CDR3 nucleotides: TGCAGTGCGGATGGTGTAATCGGGGGCGAGTCCGGCTACACCTTC. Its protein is CSADGVIGGESGYTF.

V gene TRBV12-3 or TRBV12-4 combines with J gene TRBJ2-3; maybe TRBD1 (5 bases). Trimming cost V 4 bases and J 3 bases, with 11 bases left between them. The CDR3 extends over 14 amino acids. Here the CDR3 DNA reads TGTGCCAGCAGTTGGATGGGGCGTACAGATACGCAGTATTTT. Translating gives CASSWMGRTDTQYF.

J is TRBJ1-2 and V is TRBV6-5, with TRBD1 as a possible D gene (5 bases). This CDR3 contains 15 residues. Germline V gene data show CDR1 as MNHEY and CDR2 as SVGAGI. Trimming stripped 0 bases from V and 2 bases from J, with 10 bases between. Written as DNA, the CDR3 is TGTGCCAGCAGTTACTCGAAGCAGGGCAACTATGGCTACACCTTC. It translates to CASSYSKQGNYGYTF.

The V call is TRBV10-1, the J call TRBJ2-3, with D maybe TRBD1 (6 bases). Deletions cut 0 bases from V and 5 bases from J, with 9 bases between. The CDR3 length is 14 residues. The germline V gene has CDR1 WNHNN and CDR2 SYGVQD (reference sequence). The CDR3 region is CASSESTGLDTQYF. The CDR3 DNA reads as TGCGCCAGCAGTGAGTCAACAGGGTTAGATACGCAGTATTTT.

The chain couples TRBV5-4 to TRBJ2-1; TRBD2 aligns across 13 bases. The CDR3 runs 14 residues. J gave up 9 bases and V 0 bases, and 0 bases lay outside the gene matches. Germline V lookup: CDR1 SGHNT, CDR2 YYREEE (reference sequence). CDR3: CASSLGLAGGEQFF. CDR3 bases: TGTGCCAGCAGCTTGGGACTAGCGGGGGGTGAGCAGTTCTTC.

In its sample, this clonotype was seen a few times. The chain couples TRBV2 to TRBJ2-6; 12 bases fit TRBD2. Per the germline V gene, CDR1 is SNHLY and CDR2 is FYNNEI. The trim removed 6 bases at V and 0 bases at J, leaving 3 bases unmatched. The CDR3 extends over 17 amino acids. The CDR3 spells CASRPSGGASGANVLTF. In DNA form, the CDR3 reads TGTGCCAGCAGACCTAGCGGGGGGGCCTCTGGGGCCAACGTCCTGACTTTC.

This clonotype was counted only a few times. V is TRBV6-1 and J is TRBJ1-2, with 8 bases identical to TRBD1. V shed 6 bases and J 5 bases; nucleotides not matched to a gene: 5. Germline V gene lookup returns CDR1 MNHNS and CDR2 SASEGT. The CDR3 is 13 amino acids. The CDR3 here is CASSRDRNYGYTF. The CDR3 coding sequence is TGTGCCAGCAGCCGGGACAGGAATTATGGCTACACCTTC.

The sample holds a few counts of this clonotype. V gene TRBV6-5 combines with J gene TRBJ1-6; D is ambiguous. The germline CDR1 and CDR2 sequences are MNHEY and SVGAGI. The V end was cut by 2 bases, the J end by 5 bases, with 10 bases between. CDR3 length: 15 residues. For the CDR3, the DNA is TGTGCCAGCAGTTACGCTCCAGGAAATAATTCACCCCTCCACTTT. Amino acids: CASSYAPGNNSPLHF.

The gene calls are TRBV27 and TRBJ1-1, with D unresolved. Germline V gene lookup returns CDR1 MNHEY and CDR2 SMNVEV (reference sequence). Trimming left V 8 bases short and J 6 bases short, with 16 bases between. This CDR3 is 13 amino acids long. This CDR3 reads CASRLREGAEAFF. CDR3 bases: TGTGCCAGCCGATTGCGGGAGGGCGCTGAAGCTTTCTTT.

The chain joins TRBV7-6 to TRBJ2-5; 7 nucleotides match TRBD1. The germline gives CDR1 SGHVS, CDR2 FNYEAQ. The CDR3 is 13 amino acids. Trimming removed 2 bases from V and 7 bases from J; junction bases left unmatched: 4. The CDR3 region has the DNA TGTGCCAGCAGCTTAAAGGGGGCTGGGACCCAGTACTTC. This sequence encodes CASSLKGAGTQYF.

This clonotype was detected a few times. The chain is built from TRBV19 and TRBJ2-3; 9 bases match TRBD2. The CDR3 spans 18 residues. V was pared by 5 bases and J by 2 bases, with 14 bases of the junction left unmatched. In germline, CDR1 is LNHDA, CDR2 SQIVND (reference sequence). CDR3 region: CASSPMGARGGYTDTQYF. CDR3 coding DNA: TGTGCCAGTAGTCCCATGGGCGCGCGGGGGGGATACACAGATACGCAGTATTTT.

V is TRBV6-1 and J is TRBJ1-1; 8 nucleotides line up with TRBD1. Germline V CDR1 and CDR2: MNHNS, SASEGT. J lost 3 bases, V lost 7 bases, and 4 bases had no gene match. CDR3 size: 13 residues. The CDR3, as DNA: TGTGCCAGCACCAGGGGGCAGGACACTGAAGCTTTCTTT. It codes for CASTRGQDTEAFF.

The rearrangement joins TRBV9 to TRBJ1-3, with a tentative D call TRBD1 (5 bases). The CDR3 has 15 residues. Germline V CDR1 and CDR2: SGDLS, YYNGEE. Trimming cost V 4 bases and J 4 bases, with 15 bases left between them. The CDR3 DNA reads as TGTGCCAGCAGCCCCCTGGCAGGGCTGGGAAACACCATATATTTT. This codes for CASSPLAGLGNTIYF.

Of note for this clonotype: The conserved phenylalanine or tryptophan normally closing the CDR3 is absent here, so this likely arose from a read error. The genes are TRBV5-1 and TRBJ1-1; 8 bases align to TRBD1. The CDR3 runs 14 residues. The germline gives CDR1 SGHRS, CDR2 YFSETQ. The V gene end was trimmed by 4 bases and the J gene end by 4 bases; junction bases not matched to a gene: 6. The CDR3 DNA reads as TGCGCCAGCAGCCTGACAGGGGAGGGCACTGAAGCTTTCTCT. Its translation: CASSLTGEGTEAFS.